These 15 T cell receptor beta chains share one sample of origin, sequenced in a study of T cells expressing NK-cell markers. TCRdb reprocessed the 5' RACE reads; each CDR3 protein has one entry and no DNA is given. Its table lists 350,000 to 450,000 distinct CDR3 sequences. The material sequenced was blood T cells: a sorted CD56 or NKG2C T cell subset, CD4+ or CD8+ T cells, or bulk PBMC T cells (not recorded which). The source of these receptors is a man between 18 and 69 years old in good health.

J is TRBJ2-1 and V is TRBV2; TCRdb indicates TRBD1, and absent DNA this call remains unverified. Germline V gene lookup returns CDR1 SNHLY and CDR2 FYNNEI. CDR3 length equals 14 residues. This chain's CDR3 is CASRETGGFDEQFF.

The CDR3 reads CATSDHLRQGGTNTGELFF. The V call is TRBV24-1, the J call TRBJ2-2; there is no DNA to check the TCRdb D call of TRBD1. From germline, CDR1 is KGHDR and CDR2 SFDVKD. There are 19 residues in the CDR3.

V is TRBV6-5 and J is TRBJ1-1; the TCRdb D gene call, TRBD1, has no DNA to confirm it. There are 15 residues in the CDR3. CDR1 is MNHEY and CDR2 is SVGAGI in the germline V gene. CDR3 residues: CASSYLSGQGAEAFF.

The CDR3 is CASSPPVVTGETQYF. The V gene is TRBV28, the J gene TRBJ2-5; TCRdb lists TRBD2, though no DNA is available to test this call. CDR3 length: 15 residues. Germline CDR1 reads MDHEN; CDR2 reads SYDVKM.

V gene TRBV6-1 combines with J gene TRBJ2-5; TCRdb's D call, TRBD2, is unchecked because there is no DNA. Looked up from germline, CDR1 is MNHNS and CDR2 is SASEGT. The length of the CDR3 is 13 residues. CDR3 in amino acids: CASSVGTAATQYF.

The chain has TRBV29-1 and TRBJ2-5. Germline loops: CDR1 SQVTM, CDR2 ANQGSEA. The CDR3 length is 13 residues. CDR3: CSVEQVGEETQYF.

V usage is TRBV15 and J usage is TRBJ1-2; TCRdb reports TRBD1, a call that lacks DNA to check it against. CDR3 length equals 14 residues. Germline V gives CDR1 LNHNV, CDR2 YYDKDF (reference sequence). The CDR3 reads CATKGQGLFDGYTF.

The chain employs TRBV2 and TRBJ1-1; TCRdb proposes TRBD1, but this gene call is untestable without DNA. This CDR3 is 14 amino acids long. CDR1 and CDR2 from the germline V gene are SNHLY and FYNNEI. This CDR3 is CASSLDRGSTEAFF.

V usage is TRBV20-1 and J usage is TRBJ2-4; TCRdb calls TRBD2, which cannot be checked without DNA. Germline values: CDR1 DFQATT, CDR2 SNEGSKA (reference sequence). CDR3 length equals 13 residues. CDR3 amino acids: CSAGEGRKNIQYF.

The chain recombines TRBV3-1 with TRBJ1-5; TCRdb's assignment of TRBD1 cannot be checked, as there is no DNA. In germline, CDR1 is LGHDT, CDR2 YNNKEL (reference sequence). The CDR3 has 17 amino acids. The CDR3 sequence is CASSQTGTRSQPQPQHF.

The chain employs TRBV20-1 and TRBJ2-1; TCRdb's assignment of TRBD2 cannot be checked, as there is no DNA. CDR1 and CDR2 (germline): DFQATT, SNEGSKA (reference sequence). This CDR3 is 14 amino acids long. This chain's CDR3 is CSASVAGPNNEQFF.

The chain carries TRBV7-2 and TRBJ1-2; TCRdb indicates TRBD1, and absent DNA this call remains unverified. The CDR3 extends over 14 amino acids. From germline, CDR1 is SGHTA and CDR2 FQGNSA. The chain's CDR3 is CASSDRQGIRGYTF.

The chain links TRBV15 to TRBJ2-7; TCRdb outputs TRBD1, but without DNA this stays unchecked. The length of the CDR3 is 13 residues. The germline CDR1 and CDR2 sequences are LNHNV and YYDKDF (reference sequence). CDR3 residues: CATSPLGGFLMYF.

The chain employs TRBV7-8 and TRBJ2-7; TCRdb proposes TRBD1, but this gene call is untestable without DNA. The CDR3 spans 15 residues. Germline lookup yields CDR1 SGHVS and CDR2 FQNEAQ. The CDR3 reads CASSRDGDPSYEQYF.

The V call is TRBV29-1, the J call TRBJ2-2; the D gene TCRdb calls, TRBD1, cannot be checked with no DNA. This CDR3 has 15 amino acids. The V gene's germline CDR1 is SQVTM and CDR2 ANQGSEA. CDR3 region: CSVVTQGANTGELFF.